This T cell receptor (beta chain) emerged from a study of cytomegalovirus exposure and HLA in healthy donors. The wider study: Early on, a data release was issued that held 80 million or so unique TCRs from HLA-typed donors.

Note on this clone: What it binds is not known.

The PCR contained 60 Vbeta and 13 Jbeta primers. Measured with immunoSEQ multiplex PCR; TCRdb has only the in-frame clones, and not every one. The table records around 140,000 clones, just under 75% of them present only once. Study-wide points: The majority of CMV-associated TCR beta chains were reported as apparently HLA-restricted in a later analysis. What TCR beta sequences reportedly achieved was accurate prediction of HLA-A and HLA-B alleles in most subjects. A missense variant in DCLRE1C was later tied to TCR beta V- and J-gene trimming.

The CDR3 spans 15 residues. V was shortened by 0 bases and J by 2 bases, with 11 bases between the two germline ends. Germline V gene sequence: CDR1 MNHEY, CDR2 SMNVEV (reference sequence). Sequencing was carried out using PBMCs. The sequence came from a woman aged 18-30 years in good health and CMV-seronegative. J is TRBJ2-7 and V is TRBV27; possibly TRBD2 for D (6 bases). CDR3 residues: CASSLSTGGTYEQYF. The CDR3 DNA is TGTGCCAGCAGTTTATCGACCGGGGGTACCTACGAGCAGTACTTC.